This T cell receptor beta chain was sequenced during a study of blood T cell repertoires in COVID-19 (TCRdb year 2020). General notes on the study: Samples covering the acute and convalescent phases of COVID-19 were provided by collaborators in the United States, Italy and Spain. The prospective study material was composed of cDNA or gDNA derived from T cells, B-cell-depleted T cells, or PBMCs. The dataset comprised deeply sampled blood TCRbeta repertoires from subjects exposed to, actively infected with, or recovered from COVID-19. The repertoires were released in a freely available public database intended as a resource for research on the immune response to SARS-CoV-2. The samples were drawn from the first 160 participants of the ongoing ImmuneRACE study and from under 1,500 subjects provided by 6 global collaborators. A de-identified subject ID, COVID-19 status, age in years and sex were almost always included in the sample metadata. Where HLA class I and class II types were available, the types were taken from metadata supplied by the sample provider, not from assay-based typing.

V is pruned by 5 bases and J by 0 bases, leaving 0 bases of the junction without a gene match. From its cysteine to its phenylalanine, the CDR3 spans 15 amino acids. Solely the CDR3 DNA is kept, with 45 bases framed from the first base. For CDR1 and CDR2, the germline V gene lists MDHEN and SYDVKM. One collaborating source in Seattle enrolled patients during active infection and followed them longitudinally through the course of disease. The collaborating institutions used their own protocols to collect whole blood in K2EDTA tubes. Collaborator samples were shipped for TCRbeta analysis as frozen whole blood, isolated PBMCs, or DNA extracted from either sample type. Overall study outcomes, separate from this receptor: Clinical and demographic metadata were provided uncurated, with the amount varying by source and participant.

In regard to this clone: No antigen is known for it. No much larger clone exists at a distance of one base, and base qualities are not known.

The immunoSEQ Assay, a bias-controlled multiplex PCR, was used to amplify TCRbeta CDR3 regions from genomic DNA. In the original analysis: Nucleated cell counts per sample were estimated from amplification of reference gene primers within the assay. To quantify the absolute abundance of each unique TCRbeta CDR3 rearrangement, sequence reads were collapsed and filtered. For each sample, productive Simpson clonality was calculated as the square root of Simpson's diversity index across productive rearrangements. Sourced from immuneACCESS, this table was stored by TCRdb with only in-frame sequences that have V and J called. A share of the clones is absent; for the studies checked, an unresolved V gene accounts for under half, and the remainder has no known explanation. The DNA was the basis for D and trimming; V, J and clone size are from that table. The table for this sample lists 150,000 to 200,000 clones; around 87% of them were counted only once. Jointly, the top ten make up roughly an eighth of the sample.

The chain links TRBV28 with TRBJ2-3, and TRBD2 matches 12 of the central bases. The clonotype comes from a woman aged 70-85 years with COVID-19, enrolled during active disease. The specimen was peripheral blood. The CDR3: CASSLAGGSTDTQYF. The DNA sequence reads TGTGCCAGCAGTCTAGCGGGAGGGAGCACAGATACGCAGTATTTT.